The rows below give T cell receptor beta chains drawn from one sample of a study of cytomegalovirus exposure and HLA in healthy donors. Clones were sequenced by immunoSEQ multiplex PCR, and TCRdb holds only the in-frame ones, with some missing. Of 110,000 or so clones detected, 65% to 80% appear once; the ten largest clones hold over 9.5%. The sequencing input was PBMCs. Source of these receptors: a man in his forties in good health and CMV-seropositive. Each CDR3 is given with its conserved first and last residue. D genes are given only for firm matches. Size values are once, few and many counts, or a class for expanded clones, and some rows have none.

V gene	D gene	clone size	J gene	CDR3 DNA	CDR3 protein
TRBV4-3	TRBD2	.	TRBJ2-1	TGCGCCAGCAGCCAGGGGCTAGCGGGGGGTAACAATGAGCAGTTCTTC	CASSQGLAGGNNEQFF
TRBV2	TRBD1	.	TRBJ1-1	TGTGCCAGCAGGGTGACAGGGGTGAACACTGAAGCTTTCTTT	CASRVTGVNTEAFF
TRBV30	.	few	TRBJ1-1	TGTGCCTGGAACATACGAGGAGGGAACACTGAAGCTTTCTTT	CAWNIRGGNTEAFF
TRBV4-1	.	.	TRBJ1-1	TGCGCCAGCAGCCTCCGGGGGGGGCCGGCCGTCGTCACTGAAGCTTTCTTT	CASSLRGGPAVVTEAFF
TRBV19	.	few	TRBJ2-7	TGTGCCAGTCGGGCGGGGGCAACCTACGAGCAGTACTTC	CASRAGATYEQYF
TRBV5-4	.	once	TRBJ2-7	TGTGCCAGCAGCTTGGTTCCAGCAGGTCCCTACGAGCAGTACTTC	CASSLVPAGPYEQYF
TRBV5-1	TRBD2	.	TRBJ2-1	TGCGCCAGCAGCCCGGAGGGGGGCGGGCGGGGGGGCTCCTACAATGAGCAGTTCTTC	CASSPEGGGRGGSYNEQFF
TRBV28	.	few	TRBJ1-4	TGTGCCAGCAGTTTATCGTCAGGGCGATCAACTAATGAAAAACTGTTTTTT	CASSLSSGRSTNEKLFF
TRBV27	TRBD1	.	TRBJ2-7	TGTGCCAGCAGTATCGGGACAGGCTACGAGCAGTACTTC	CASSIGTGYEQYF
TRBV7-2	TRBD1	few	TRBJ2-7	TGTGCCAGCAGCTTGGCCGCCGGGACAGGGACCTACGAGCAGTACTTC	CASSLAAGTGTYEQYF
TRBV30	TRBD1	.	TRBJ2-7	TGTGCCTGGAGACGAGGACAGGGGGCTTACGAGCAGTACTTC	CAWRRGQGAYEQYF
TRBV19	.	.	TRBJ1-2	TGTGCCAGTAGTCATCCCGGGACACACAACTATAGCTACACCTTC	CASSHPGTHNYSYTF
TRBV6-5	.	.	TRBJ2-7	TGTGCCAGCAGTCGGGACAATACCTACGAGCAGTACTTC	CASSRDNTYEQYF
TRBV18	.	few	TRBJ1-4	TGTGCCAGCTCACCTTCCGGACAGAATCCACCCCTTCGTACTAATGAAAAACTGTTTTTT	CASSPSGQNPPLRTNEKLFF
TRBV15	.	.	TRBJ1-6	TGTGCCACCAGCAGAGAAGGAGGGACGAATAATTCACCCCTCCACTTT	CATSREGGTNNSPLHF
TRBV4-3	TRBD2	.	TRBJ2-5	TGCGCCAGCAGCCAGACCGGGACTAGCGGGGGAGAGACCCAGTACTTC	CASSQTGTSGGETQYF